Listed here are 9 T cell receptor beta chains from one sample, sequenced in a study of regulatory T cells in long-lasting Graves disease. Time point defined: newly diagnosed GD, antithyroid drugs for less than 3 months. Extracted RNA from PBMCs served as the source of the TCR library. Sequencing libraries for TCR beta were prepared with iRepertoire HTBI primers and Arm-PCR of CDR3 regions. TCRdb re-called the multiplex PCR reads with MiXCR, one entry per CDR3 protein. The sample yields 550,000 to 600,000 distinct CDR3 sequences, 15% to 20% seen once. The sample was also reused in another study, on T cells in Graves' hyperthyroidism and ophthalmopathy.

Sequencing was performed on peripheral blood mononuclear cells (PBMCs), taken at new diagnosis, from a patient treated with antithyroid drugs. The receptors shown here come from a man aged 18 to 30 with Graves disease.

This clonotype appeared a few times. V gene TRBV7-3 combines with J gene TRBJ2-1; D is perhaps TRBD1 (6 bases). Trimming stripped 5 bases from V and 7 bases from J, with 24 bases between. The CDR3 length is 17 residues. Germline CDR1 reads SGHTA; CDR2 reads FQGTGA. The CDR3 loop reads CASSPLLFGGLGNEQFF. CDR3 nucleotide sequence: TGTGCCAGCAGCCCCCTATTATTTGGGGGCCTCGGTAATGAGCAGTTCTTC.

This clonotype was counted ten times or more. A read error may account for a junction end that differs from germline. The chain carries TRBV18 and TRBJ1-1; D may be TRBD1 (5 bases). Germline-derived CDR1 and CDR2 are KGHSH and LQKENI. There are 14 residues in the CDR3. The CDR3 region has the DNA TGTGCCAGCTCACCACGATGGGGGAACAGTGAAGCTTTCTTT. This sequence encodes CASSPRWGNSEAFF.

About this clonotype: This may arise from a read error, as a much more abundant clone is one base away. Since the CDR3 does not end with the conserved phenylalanine or tryptophan, this likely comes from a read error. The chain has TRBV20-1 and TRBJ2-7; D possibly corresponds to TRBD1 (6 bases). CDR3 length equals 11 residues. Germline V lookup: CDR1 DFQATT, CDR2 SNEGSKA (reference sequence). The CDR3 DNA sequence: TGCAGCCAGGGGAGCTCCTACGAGCAGTACCTC. The encoded protein is CSQGSSYEQYL.

This sequence joins TRBV30 and TRBJ2-7; 10 nucleotides line up with TRBD1. V was pared by 8 bases and J by 7 bases, with 8 bases of the junction left unmatched. The CDR3 has 12 residues. Germline V CDR1 and CDR2: GTSNPN, SVGIG (reference sequence). The CDR3 reads CAVDRGPGEQYF. The CDR3 bases are TGTGCCGTTGACAGGGGGCCGGGGGAGCAGTACTTC.

This clonotype was counted a few times. V and J are TRBV18 and TRBJ1-4; D remains unclear. Germline V gene data show CDR1 as KGHSH and CDR2 as LQKENI. The CDR3 runs to 15 residues. Trimming cost V 3 bases and J 0 bases, with 8 bases left between them. The DNA for the CDR3 is TGTGCCAGCTCACCCCGGGAAGCAACTAATGAAAAACTGTTTTTT. This translates into CASSPREATNEKLFF.

The rearrangement joins TRBV20-1 to TRBJ1-5; possibly TRBD1 for D (5 bases). This CDR3 contains 15 residues. Per germline, CDR1 DFQATT and CDR2 SNEGSKA (reference sequence). V lost 0 bases and J 10 bases, leaving 19 bases between the germline ends. This CDR3 reads CSARDPGGNKAPQHF. CDR3 DNA sequence: TGCAGTGCTAGAGATCCTGGGGGAAATAAGGCACCCCAGCATTTT.

About this clonotype: The junction differs from germline at one of its ends, possibly a read error. This sequence joins TRBV19 and TRBJ2-7, with a weak D call TRBD1 (5 bases). Germline V gives CDR1 LNHDA, CDR2 SQIVND (reference sequence). The CDR3 is 16 residues long. The DNA for the CDR3 is TGTGCCAATAGTCGGATACCAAGGGGCAGCCCCAACGAGCAGTACTTT. Translated, it gives CANSRIPRGSPNEQYF.

The table lists this clonotype with many counts. The rearrangement links TRBV18 to TRBJ2-7; D unclear. The CDR3 contains 14 residues. Germline CDR1 reads KGHSH; CDR2 reads LQKENI. V was shortened by 2 bases and J by 5 bases, with 13 bases between the two germline ends. DNA for the CDR3: TGTGCCAGCTCACCAAACCGCGAGGCCAACGAGCAGTACTTC. This codes for CASSPNREANEQYF. The variable domain in full, completed from reference TRBV18 and TRBJ2-7, reads NAGVMQNPRHLVRRRGQEARLRCSPMKGHSHVYWYRQLPEEGLKFMVYLQKENIIDESGMPKERFSAEFPKEGPSILRIQQVVRGDSAAYFCASSPNREANEQYFGPGTRLTVT.

This clonotype has a count of ten or more. The rearrangement links TRBV24-1 to TRBJ2-1, with unresolved D. Germline lookup yields CDR1 KGHDR and CDR2 SFDVKD. The CDR3 is 12 residues long. V shed 4 bases and J shed 7 bases, with 7 bases lying between them. As DNA, the CDR3 is TGTGCCACCAGTGACTGGAGAAATGAGCAGTTCTTC. Its translation: CATSDWRNEQFF.